The following is a T cell receptor beta chain sequence with its context. Its target is unknown. The data belong to a study of cytomegalovirus exposure and HLA in healthy donors. Study results and limitations: Specific recognition of CMV antigens was confirmed in vitro for a few chains (all CMV-associated). A later analysis showed TCR association rates differing by HLA locus, peaking at DRB1 and lowest at HLA-C.

CDR3 size: 15 residues. Germline V lookup: CDR1 MGHDK, CDR2 SYGVNS. Trimming removed 2 bases at V and 7 bases at J, with 12 bases between. PCR amplification relied on 60 Vbeta primers (plus 13 Jbeta primers). Repertoires were generated with immunoSEQ multiplex PCR, while TCRdb's copy carries only in-frame clones and drops some. The sample yields 72,000 or so clones, approximately 78% seen once. The rearrangement links TRBV25-1 to TRBJ1-6, with TRBD1 as a possible D gene (5 bases). The receptor comes from a man between 18 and 29 years old in good health and CMV-seropositive. Sequenced input: PBMCs. CDR3: CASSEEMEGNSPLHF. CDR3 DNA: TGTGCCAGCAGTGAAGAGATGGAGGGGAATTCACCCCTCCACTTT.